The 24 T cell receptor beta chains reported below all come from one sample, sequenced in a study of blood T cell repertoires in COVID-19. Generated by immunoSEQ multiplex PCR, the TCRdb table keeps only in-frame clones and is missing some. The sample includes around 24,000 clones, roughly 91% of them seen just once. Sequenced material: peripheral blood. These receptors were taken from a man between 65 and 85 years old with COVID-19, enrolled during active disease.

The gene calls are TRBV7-8 and TRBJ2-1; 7 bases fit TRBD2. The CDR3 has 14 amino acids. Germline CDR1 SGHVS, CDR2 FQNEAQ. Unmatched junction bases numbered 11, after V lost 5 bases and J lost 10 bases. This chain's CDR3 is CASSPGTTNREQFF. The CDR3 DNA is TGTGCCAGCAGCCCCGGGACTACTAATCGGGAGCAGTTCTTC.

This clone was observed a few times. V is TRBV14 and J is TRBJ2-3; D perhaps matches TRBD2 (5 bases). This CDR3 comprises 13 residues. The V and J ends lost 3 bases and 4 bases respectively, with 8 bases between them. Germline CDR1 and CDR2: SGHDN and FVKESK. The CDR3 DNA reads TGTGCCAGCAGCCATAGCGCGGCAGATACGCAGTATTTT. Its protein product is CASSHSAADTQYF.

This clone was seen a handful of times. The gene calls are TRBV7-6 and TRBJ1-5, with no clear D. Trimming pared 2 bases from V and 5 bases from J, leaving 7 bases between. The CDR3 length is 13 residues. Germline V gene sequence: CDR1 SGHVS, CDR2 FNYEAQ. This CDR3 reads CASSLSGHQPQHF. The CDR3 DNA reads TGTGCCAGCAGCTTATCTGGCCATCAGCCCCAGCATTTT.

The chain has TRBV5-1 and TRBJ2-1; the match to TRBD2 covers 14 bases. Germline lookup yields CDR1 SGHRS and CDR2 YFSETQ. The CDR3 is made up of 17 amino acids. V was clipped by 4 bases and J by 3 bases; unmatched bases: 6. This CDR3 reads CASSTGTSGGLYNEQFF. The CDR3 bases are TGCGCCAGCAGCACCGGGACTAGCGGGGGTCTCTACAATGAGCAGTTCTTC.

The rearrangement links TRBV6-5 to TRBJ2-1; tentative D call: TRBD2 (5 bases). Germline CDR1 MNHEY, CDR2 SVGAGI. The CDR3 spans 15 residues. V dropped 5 bases and J dropped 0 bases, with 11 bases sitting between them. The CDR3 sequence: CASSTSGSSYNEQFF. DNA of the CDR3: TGTGCCAGCAGTACCAGCGGCAGCTCCTACAATGAGCAGTTCTTC.

V gene TRBV27 combines with J gene TRBJ2-7; D is ambiguous. This CDR3 is 13 amino acids long. Germline V CDR1 and CDR2: MNHEY, SMNVEV (reference sequence). V was cut by 5 bases and J by 0 bases, with 8 bases left in between. In DNA form, the CDR3 reads TGTGCCAGCAGTGTCTTCGGCTCCTACGAGCAGTACTTC. This encodes CASSVFGSYEQYF.

This sequence joins TRBV6-5 and TRBJ1-1; TRBD1 matches 10 bases. Germline V gene lookup returns CDR1 MNHEY and CDR2 SVGAGI. J was trimmed by 5 bases and V by 2 bases; bases with no gene match: 2. The CDR3 totals 14 residues. CDR3 bases: TGTGCCAGCAGTTACACGGGACAGGGGACTGAAGCTTTCTTT. Amino acids: CASSYTGQGTEAFF.

The rearrangement links TRBV3-1 (or the pseudogene TRBV3-2) to TRBJ2-1, with D maybe TRBD1 (6 bases). The ends were cut back, 4 bases at V and 7 bases at J, with 17 bases in the middle. Germline assignment: CDR1 LGHDT and CDR2 YNNKEL (reference sequence). This CDR3 contains 15 residues. CDR3 bases: TGTGCCAGCAGCCGACAGGTTCTCCCCGGTAATGAGCAGTTCTTC. Its protein is CASSRQVLPGNEQFF.

In its sample, this clone was seen once. The J gene is TRBJ2-7, the V gene TRBV6-5; D is uncertain. CDR3 length: 16 amino acids. V lost 0 bases to trimming and J lost 0 bases, with 12 bases between them. The germline gives CDR1 MNHEY, CDR2 SVGAGI. CDR3 in DNA: TGTGCCAGCAGTTACTCGACACACTCTCCCTCCTACGAGCAGTACTTC. This gives the protein CASSYSTHSPSYEQYF.

This chain links TRBV24-1 with TRBJ2-1, with 10 bases aligning to TRBD2. This CDR3 contains 17 residues. The germline V gene encodes CDR1 KGHDR and CDR2 SFDVKD. Trimming cost V 5 bases and J 3 bases; bases outside gene matches: 9. The CDR3: CATSGRVGLADYNEQFF. CDR3 sequence (DNA): TGTGCCACCAGTGGGCGTGTTGGACTAGCGGACTACAATGAGCAGTTCTTC.

V and J are TRBV15 and TRBJ2-1; 8 positions agree with TRBD2. The CDR3 extends over 17 amino acids. CDR1 LNHNV and CDR2 YYDKDF come from the germline V gene (reference sequence). With 0 bases clipped from V and 5 bases from J, the junction kept 9 bases outside the gene matches. The CDR3 DNA sequence: TGTGCCACCAGCAGAGAAGGAATAGCGGGAACGGACAATGAGCAGTTCTTC. Translation gives CATSREGIAGTDNEQFF.

This clone was seen more than once but under ten times. This rearrangement joins TRBV6-1 to TRBJ2-7, with a tentative D call TRBD1 (5 bases). CDR1 MNHNS and CDR2 SASEGT come from the germline V gene. Trimming took 3 bases from V and 1 from J, leaving 10 bases between them. This CDR3 has 14 residues. The CDR3 DNA is TGTGCCAGCAGTGATTCGGACAAGTCCTACGAGCAGTACTTC. It codes for CASSDSDKSYEQYF.

This chain connects TRBV4-2 to TRBJ1-5; no firm D call. The V gene's germline CDR1 is LGHNA and CDR2 YNFKEQ. The V end lost 1 base, the J end lost 0 bases, and 7 bases lay between the germline ends. This CDR3 spans 15 amino acids. The CDR3 region is CASSQGASSNQPQHF. The CDR3 coding sequence is TGTGCCAGCAGCCAAGGGGCAAGTAGCAATCAGCCCCAGCATTTT.

This chain connects TRBV11-2 to TRBJ2-2, with D uncertain. Germline V gene sequence: CDR1 SGHAT, CDR2 FQNNGV. Trimming removed 1 base at V and 2 bases at J, with 8 bases between. The CDR3 has 15 amino acids. The CDR3 bases are TGTGCCAGCAGCTTAGGGCAGGCCAACACCGGGGAGCTGTTTTTT. Protein: CASSLGQANTGELFF.

The chain links TRBV27 to TRBJ1-1, with a weak D call TRBD1 (5 bases). V dropped 3 bases and J dropped 4 bases, with 18 bases sitting between them. The CDR3 has 16 amino acids. The germline V gene encodes CDR1 MNHEY and CDR2 SMNVEV (reference sequence). CDR3 nucleotide sequence: TGTGCCAGCAGTTTCTTCGGCGGGGGGGATTCCACTGAAGCTTTCTTT. This sequence encodes CASSFFGGGDSTEAFF.

DNA for the CDR3: TGTGCCAGCAGTTTTGGCCTAGCTTACAATGAGCAGTTCTTC. The encoded protein is CASSFGLAYNEQFF. J is TRBJ2-1 and V is TRBV27, with a tentative D call TRBD2 (5 bases). V lost 3 bases and J lost 4, with 10 bases in between. CDR1 and CDR2 (germline): MNHEY, SMNVEV (reference sequence). The CDR3 has 14 residues.

This clone appeared a single time. The chain uses TRBV11-3 and TRBJ2-3; D is ambiguous. There are 13 residues in the CDR3. The V end lost 2 bases, the J end lost 2 bases, and 5 bases lay between the germline ends. Germline V CDR1 and CDR2: SGHNT, YENEEA. The DNA for the CDR3 is TGTGCCAGCAGCTTAACAATCACAGATACGCAGTATTTT. Its translation: CASSLTITDTQYF.

CDR3 residues: CASSRNLMGQTVNSPLHF. The DNA for the CDR3 is TGTGCCAGCAGCCGGAACCTAATGGGACAGACAGTTAATTCACCCCTCCACTTT. The V and J genes are TRBV11-2 and TRBJ1-6; 7 bases match TRBD1. Germline lookup yields CDR1 SGHAT and CDR2 FQNNGV. Germline trimming cut 5 bases from V and 6 bases from J; bases unmatched to any gene: 16. The CDR3 runs to 18 residues.

Here the CDR3 DNA reads TGTGCCAGCAGCTGGGACAGGGACGGCTACACCTTC. Its protein is CASSWDRDGYTF. This chain joins TRBV6-6 and TRBJ1-2, with 9 bases fitting TRBD1. The junction had 4 bases not matched to a gene; V was cut back by 6 bases and J by 8 bases. The CDR3 is 12 residues long. Germline CDR1 MNHNY, CDR2 SVGAGI (reference sequence).

The chain has TRBV19 and TRBJ1-2; TRBD1 aligns across 8 bases. Trimming removed 8 bases from V and 6 bases from J; junction bases left unmatched: 5. Germline assignment: CDR1 LNHDA and CDR2 SQIVND (reference sequence). The CDR3 sequence is 12 residues long. CDR3 DNA sequence: TGTGCCAGTCGGACAGGGTTCGATGGCTACACCTTC. Its protein product is CASRTGFDGYTF. The whole variable domain, filled in from reference TRBV19 and TRBJ1-2, reads DGGITQSPKYLFRKEGQNVTLSCEQNLNHDAMYWYRQDPGQGLRLIYYSQIVNDFQKGDIAEGYSVSREKKESFPLTVTSAQKNPTAFYLCASRTGFDGYTFGSGTRLTVV.

The chain links TRBV6-2 or TRBV6-3 to TRBJ1-1; the D is unclear. V was trimmed by 4 bases and J by 10 bases, leaving 16 bases between them. This CDR3 region has 13 residues. In germline, CDR1 is MNHEY, CDR2 SVGEGT. The CDR3 loop is CASSSNKRLLAFF. The CDR3 nucleotides read TGTGCCAGCAGTTCCAATAAGAGGCTTCTAGCTTTCTTT.

The J gene is TRBJ2-1, the V gene TRBV5-1, with TRBD2 matching 11 bases. Unmatched junction bases numbered 5, after V lost 2 bases and J lost 7 bases. Germline V gene data show CDR1 as SGHRS and CDR2 as YFSETQ. CDR3 length: 15 amino acids. Here the CDR3 DNA reads TGCGCCAGCAGCTTCTTAGCGGGAGGGCCGAATGAGCAGTTCTTC. Protein: CASSFLAGGPNEQFF. Variable domain in full (rest from reference TRBV5-1 and TRBJ2-1): KAGVTQTPRYLIKTRGQQVTLSCSPISGHRSVSWYQQTPGQGLQFLFEYFSETQRNKGNFPGRFSGRQFSNSRSEMNVSTLELGDSALYLCASSFLAGGPNEQFFGPGTRLTVL.

The J gene is TRBJ2-6, the V gene TRBV5-1; D not certain. Trimming stripped 9 bases from V and 4 bases from J, with 14 bases between. In germline, CDR1 is SGHRS, CDR2 YFSETQ. This CDR3 region has 14 residues. This chain's CDR3 is CATRPGVGANVLTF. The CDR3 DNA reads as TGCGCCACCCGCCCGGGTGTCGGGGCCAACGTCCTGACTTTC.

The V and J genes are TRBV24-1 and TRBJ2-1, with 10 bases matching TRBD2. V lost 2 bases and J lost 4; bases outside the gene matches: 4. This CDR3 spans 16 amino acids. CDR1 is KGHDR and CDR2 is SFDVKD in the germline V gene. In DNA form, the CDR3 reads TGTGCCACCAGTGATTCCCTAGCGGGAGTGTACAATGAGCAGTTCTTC. Encoded protein: CATSDSLAGVYNEQFF.